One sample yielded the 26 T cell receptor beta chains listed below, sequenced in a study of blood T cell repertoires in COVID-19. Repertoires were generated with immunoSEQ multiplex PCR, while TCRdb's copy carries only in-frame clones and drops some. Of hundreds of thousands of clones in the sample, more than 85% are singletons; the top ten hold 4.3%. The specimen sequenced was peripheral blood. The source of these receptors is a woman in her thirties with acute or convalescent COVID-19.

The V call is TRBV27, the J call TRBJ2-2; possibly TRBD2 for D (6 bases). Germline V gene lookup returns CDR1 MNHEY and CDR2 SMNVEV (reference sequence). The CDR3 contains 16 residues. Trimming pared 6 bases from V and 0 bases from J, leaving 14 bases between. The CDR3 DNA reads TGTGCCAGCAGACAACTCGGGGGACCGAACACCGGGGAGCTGTTTTTT. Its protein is CASRQLGGPNTGELFF.

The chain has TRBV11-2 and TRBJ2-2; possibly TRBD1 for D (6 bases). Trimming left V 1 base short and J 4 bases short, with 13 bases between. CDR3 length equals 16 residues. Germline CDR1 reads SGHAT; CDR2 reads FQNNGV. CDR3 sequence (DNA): TGTGCCAGCAGCTTAGTTAGGAACAGGGTCACCGGGGAGCTGTTTTTT. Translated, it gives CASSLVRNRVTGELFF.

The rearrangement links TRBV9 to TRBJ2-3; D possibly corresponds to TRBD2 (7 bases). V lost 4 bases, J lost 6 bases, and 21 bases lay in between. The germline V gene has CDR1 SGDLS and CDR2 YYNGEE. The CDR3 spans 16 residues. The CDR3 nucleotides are TGTGCCAGCAGCCCCTCGAGGGGGGGGCTTTTTGATACGCAGTATTTT. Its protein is CASSPSRGGLFDTQYF.

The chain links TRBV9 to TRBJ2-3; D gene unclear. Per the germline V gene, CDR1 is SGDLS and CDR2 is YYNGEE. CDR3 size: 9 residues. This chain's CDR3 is CASRDTQYF. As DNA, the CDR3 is TGTGCTTCGCGAGATACGCAGTATTTT.

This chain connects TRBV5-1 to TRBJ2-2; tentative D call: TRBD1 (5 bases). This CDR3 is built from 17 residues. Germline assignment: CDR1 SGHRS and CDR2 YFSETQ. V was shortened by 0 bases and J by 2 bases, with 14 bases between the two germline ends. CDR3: CASSLEGPRKNTGELFF. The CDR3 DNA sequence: TGCGCCAGCAGCTTGGAGGGGCCCCGGAAAAACACCGGGGAGCTGTTTTTT. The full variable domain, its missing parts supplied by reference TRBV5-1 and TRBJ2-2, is KAGVTQTPRYLIKTRGQQVTLSCSPISGHRSVSWYQQTPGQGLQFLFEYFSETQRNKGNFPGRFSGRQFSNSRSEMNVSTLELGDSALYLCASSLEGPRKNTGELFFGEGSRLTVL.

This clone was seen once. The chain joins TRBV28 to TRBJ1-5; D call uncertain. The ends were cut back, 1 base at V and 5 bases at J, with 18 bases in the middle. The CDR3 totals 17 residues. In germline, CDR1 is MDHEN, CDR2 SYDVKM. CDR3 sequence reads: CASSLLLGVGLDQPQHF. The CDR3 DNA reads TGTGCCAGCAGTTTATTATTAGGAGTTGGGTTGGATCAGCCCCAGCATTTT.

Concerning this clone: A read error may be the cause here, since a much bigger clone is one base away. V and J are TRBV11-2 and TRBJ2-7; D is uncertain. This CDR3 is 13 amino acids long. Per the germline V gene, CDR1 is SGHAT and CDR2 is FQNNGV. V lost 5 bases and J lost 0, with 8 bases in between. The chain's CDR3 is CASSVGSSYEQYF. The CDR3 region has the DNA TGTGCCAGCAGCGTGGGCAGCTCCTACGAGCAGTACTTC.

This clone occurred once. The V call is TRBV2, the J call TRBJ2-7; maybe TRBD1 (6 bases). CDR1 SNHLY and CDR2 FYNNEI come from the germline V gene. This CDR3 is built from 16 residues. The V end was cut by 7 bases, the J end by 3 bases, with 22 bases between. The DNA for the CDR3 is TGTGCCAGCAAATCTAGGGGGAATGTATTTTTCTACGAGCAGTACTTC. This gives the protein CASKSRGNVFFYEQYF.

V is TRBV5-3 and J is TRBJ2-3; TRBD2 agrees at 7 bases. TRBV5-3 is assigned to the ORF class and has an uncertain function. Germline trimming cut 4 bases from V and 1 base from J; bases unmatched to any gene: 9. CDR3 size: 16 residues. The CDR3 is CARSPWRSGGTDTQYF. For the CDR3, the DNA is TGTGCCAGAAGCCCCTGGAGGAGCGGGGGCACAGATACGCAGTATTTT.

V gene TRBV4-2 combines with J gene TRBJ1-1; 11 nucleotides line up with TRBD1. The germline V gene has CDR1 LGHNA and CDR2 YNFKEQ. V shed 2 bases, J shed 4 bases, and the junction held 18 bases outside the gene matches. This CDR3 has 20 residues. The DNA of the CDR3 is TGTGCCAGCAGCCAACTAAAACTGGGACAGGGGGGACTATCGGTCACTGAAGCTTTCTTT. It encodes CASSQLKLGQGGLSVTEAFF.

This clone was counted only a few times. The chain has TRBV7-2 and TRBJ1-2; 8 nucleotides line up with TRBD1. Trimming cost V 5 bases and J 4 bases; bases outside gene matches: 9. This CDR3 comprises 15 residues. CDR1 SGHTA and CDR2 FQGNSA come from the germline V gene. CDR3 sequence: CASSPGGRYFYGYTF. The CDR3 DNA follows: TGTGCCAGCAGCCCAGGGGGCCGTTACTTCTATGGCTACACCTTC.

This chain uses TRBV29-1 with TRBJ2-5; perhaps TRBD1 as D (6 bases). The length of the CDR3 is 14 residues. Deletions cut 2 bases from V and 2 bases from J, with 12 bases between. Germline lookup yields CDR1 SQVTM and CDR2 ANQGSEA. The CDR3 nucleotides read TGCAGCGTTGAAACGATAGGGGGACAAGAGACCCAGTACTTC. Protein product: CSVETIGGQETQYF.

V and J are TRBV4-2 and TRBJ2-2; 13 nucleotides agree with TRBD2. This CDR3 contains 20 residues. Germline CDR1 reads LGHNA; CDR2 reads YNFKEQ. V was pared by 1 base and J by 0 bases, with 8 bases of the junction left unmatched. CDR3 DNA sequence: TGTGCCAGCAGCCAAGGCTGGAGACTAGCGGGGGGTACGAACACCGGGGAGCTGTTTTTT. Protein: CASSQGWRLAGGTNTGELFF.

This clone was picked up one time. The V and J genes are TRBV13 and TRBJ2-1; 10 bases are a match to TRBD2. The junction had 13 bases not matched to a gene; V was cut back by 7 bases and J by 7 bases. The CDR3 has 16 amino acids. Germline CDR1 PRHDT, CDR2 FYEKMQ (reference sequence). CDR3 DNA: TGTGCCAGCACTACAGGGAGCGGGGGGGCAGGGAATGAGCAGTTCTTC. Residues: CASTTGSGGAGNEQFF.

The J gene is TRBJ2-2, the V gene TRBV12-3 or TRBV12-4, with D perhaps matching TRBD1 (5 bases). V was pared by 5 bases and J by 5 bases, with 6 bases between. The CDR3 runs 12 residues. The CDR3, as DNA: TGTGCCAGCAGTCCAGGGACCGGGGAGCTGTTTTTT. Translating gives CASSPGTGELFF.

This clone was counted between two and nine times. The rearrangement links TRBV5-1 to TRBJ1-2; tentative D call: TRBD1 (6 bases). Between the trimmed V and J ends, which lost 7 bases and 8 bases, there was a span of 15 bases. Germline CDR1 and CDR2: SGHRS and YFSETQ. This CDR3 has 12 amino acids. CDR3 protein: CASSEQGQGYTF. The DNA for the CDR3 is TGCGCCAGCTCAGAACAGGGTCAGGGCTACACCTTC.

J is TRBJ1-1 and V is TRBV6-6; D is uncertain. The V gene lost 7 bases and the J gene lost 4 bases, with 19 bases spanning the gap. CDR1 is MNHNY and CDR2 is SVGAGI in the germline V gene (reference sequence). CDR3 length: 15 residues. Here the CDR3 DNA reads TGTGCCAGCACTCTCTTCGGGGTGAGGAGCACTGAAGCTTTCTTT. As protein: CASTLFGVRSTEAFF.

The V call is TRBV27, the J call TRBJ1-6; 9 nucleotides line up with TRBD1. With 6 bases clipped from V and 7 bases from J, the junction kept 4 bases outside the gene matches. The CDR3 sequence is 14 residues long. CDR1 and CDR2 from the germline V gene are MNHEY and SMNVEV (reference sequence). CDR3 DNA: TGTGCCAGCAGCCGGGACAGGGCCAATTCACCCCTCCACTTT. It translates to CASSRDRANSPLHF.

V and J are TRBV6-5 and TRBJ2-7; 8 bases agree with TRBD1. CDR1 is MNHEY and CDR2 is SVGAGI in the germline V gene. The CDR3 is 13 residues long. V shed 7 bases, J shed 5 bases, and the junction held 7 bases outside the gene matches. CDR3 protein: CASTLWTGNEQYF. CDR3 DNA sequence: TGTGCCAGCACCCTTTGGACAGGGAACGAGCAGTACTTC.

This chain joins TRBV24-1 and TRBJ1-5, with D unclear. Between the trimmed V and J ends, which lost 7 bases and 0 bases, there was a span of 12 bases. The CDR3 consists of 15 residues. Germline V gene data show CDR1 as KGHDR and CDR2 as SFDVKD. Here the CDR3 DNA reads TGTGCCACCAGCGCTTCAGGTGATAGCAATCAGCCCCAGCATTTT. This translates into CATSASGDSNQPQHF.

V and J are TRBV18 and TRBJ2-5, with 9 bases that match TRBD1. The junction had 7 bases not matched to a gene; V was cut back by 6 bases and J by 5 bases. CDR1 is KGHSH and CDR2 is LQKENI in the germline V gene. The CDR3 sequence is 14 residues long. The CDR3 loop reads CASSHDRGRETQYF. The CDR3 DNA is TGTGCCAGCTCGCATGACAGGGGGAGGGAGACCCAGTACTTC. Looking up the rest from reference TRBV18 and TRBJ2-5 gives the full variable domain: NAGVMQNPRHLVRRRGQEARLRCSPMKGHSHVYWYRQLPEEGLKFMVYLQKENIIDESGMPKERFSAEFPKEGPSILRIQQVVRGDSAAYFCASSHDRGRETQYFGPGTRLLVL.

CDR3 protein: CASSPDRRGGTEAFF. CDR3 sequence (DNA): TGTGCCAGCAGCCCTGACAGGCGGGGGGGGACTGAAGCTTTCTTT. This chain uses TRBV2 with TRBJ1-1; weak D call: TRBD1 (6 bases). Germline loops: CDR1 SNHLY, CDR2 FYNNEI. Trimming took off 6 bases at V and 5 bases at J, with 19 bases between the two ends. The CDR3 has 15 amino acids.

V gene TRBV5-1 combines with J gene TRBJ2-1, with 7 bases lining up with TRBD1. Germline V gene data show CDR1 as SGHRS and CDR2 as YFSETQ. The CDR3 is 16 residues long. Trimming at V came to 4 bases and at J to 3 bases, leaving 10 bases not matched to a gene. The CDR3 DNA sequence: TGCGCCAGCAGCATACAGGGGATTTCGCACTACAATGAGCAGTTCTTC. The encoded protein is CASSIQGISHYNEQFF.

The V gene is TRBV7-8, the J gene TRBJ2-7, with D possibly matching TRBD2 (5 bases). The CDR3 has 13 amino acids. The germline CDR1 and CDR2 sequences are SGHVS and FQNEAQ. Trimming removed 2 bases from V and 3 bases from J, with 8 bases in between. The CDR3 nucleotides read TGTGCCAGCAGCTTAATCCGGGACTACGAGCAGTACTTC. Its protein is CASSLIRDYEQYF.

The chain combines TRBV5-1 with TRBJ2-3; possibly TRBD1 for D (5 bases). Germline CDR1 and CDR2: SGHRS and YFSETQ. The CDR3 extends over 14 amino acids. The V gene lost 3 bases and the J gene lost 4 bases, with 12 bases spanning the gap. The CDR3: CASSSVGVPDTQYF. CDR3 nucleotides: TGCGCCAGCAGCTCTGTAGGGGTCCCAGATACGCAGTATTTT.

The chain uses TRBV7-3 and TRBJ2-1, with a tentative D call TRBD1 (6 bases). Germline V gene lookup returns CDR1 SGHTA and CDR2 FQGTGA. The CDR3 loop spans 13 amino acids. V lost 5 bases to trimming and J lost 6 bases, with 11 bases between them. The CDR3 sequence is CASSVLGANEQFF. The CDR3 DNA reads TGTGCCAGCAGCGTTCTGGGGGCCAATGAGCAGTTCTTC.